The 28 T cell receptor beta chains given below trace back to one sample, sequenced in a study of post-analysis software for immune sequencing data. Notes on the study in general: Among five TRBV segments more frequent in patients than controls were TRBV5-6, TRBV5-1 and TRBV20-1.

No antigen has been identified for these receptors. Unique molecular identifiers were present in the TCR beta cDNA libraries. TCRdb reprocessed the PCR reads via MiXCR and lists one record per CDR3 protein. The table lists some 690,000 distinct CDR3 sequences, 59% of them singletons, with approximately 10% in the top ten. Material: blood. These receptors were taken from a girl under 10 years old with multiple sclerosis.

A single count supports this clonotype. The V gene is TRBV6-5, the J gene TRBJ1-2, with D tentatively TRBD1 (5 bases). This CDR3 is 15 amino acids long. Trimming removed 6 bases at V and 5 bases at J, with 19 bases between. The V gene's germline CDR1 is MNHEY and CDR2 SVGAGI. DNA of the CDR3: TGTGCCAGCAGCCTCCAGGGTGGATCTCCTTATGGCTACACCTTC. It is translated as CASSLQGGSPYGYTF.

This chain uses TRBV14 with TRBJ2-4; maybe TRBD1 (6 bases). With 2 bases removed from V and 1 base from J, the gap between germline ends came to 6 bases. Germline CDR1 and CDR2: SGHDN and FVKESK. The CDR3 contains 14 residues. The CDR3 loop reads CASSQQGAKNIQYF. Written as DNA, the CDR3 is TGTGCCAGCAGCCAACAGGGGGCCAAAAACATTCAGTACTTC.

V is TRBV5-1 and J is TRBJ2-3; TRBD2 agrees at 11 bases. Trimming at V came to 4 bases and at J to 2 bases, leaving 6 bases not matched to a gene. Germline V gives CDR1 SGHRS, CDR2 YFSETQ. The CDR3 contains 16 residues. The CDR3: CASSGIAGGFTDTQYF. The CDR3 region has the DNA TGCGCCAGCAGCGGAATAGCGGGGGGGTTCACAGATACGCAGTATTTT.

The table lists this clonotype with a few counts. Here the CDR3 reads CASSPTKGGSGYTF. In DNA, the CDR3 is TGTGCCAGCAGTCCCACCAAAGGGGGAAGCGGCTACACCTTC. The rearrangement uses TRBV3-1 and TRBJ1-2; maybe TRBD1 (6 bases). Germline assignment: CDR1 LGHDT and CDR2 YNNKEL (reference sequence). The V and J ends lost 6 bases and 8 bases respectively, with 19 bases between them. The CDR3 consists of 14 residues.

This clonotype showed up many times. The gene calls are TRBV5-5 and TRBJ2-1; TRBD1 matches 8 bases. In germline, CDR1 is SGHKS, CDR2 YYEKEE (reference sequence). V shed 2 bases, J shed 0 bases, and the junction held 1 base outside the gene matches. The CDR3 runs 15 residues. The CDR3 reads CASSLTGGSYNEQFF. CDR3 nucleotides: TGTGCCAGCAGCTTAACAGGGGGCTCCTACAATGAGCAGTTCTTC. Full variable domain (missing parts from reference TRBV5-5 and TRBJ2-1): DAGVTQSPTHLIKTRGQQVTLRCSPISGHKSVSWYQQVLGQGPQFIFQYYEKEERGRGNFPDRFSARQFPNYSSELNVNALLLGDSALYLCASSLTGGSYNEQFFGPGTRLTVL.

The chain carries TRBV12-3 or TRBV12-4 and TRBJ2-5; 8 nucleotides line up with TRBD2. With V trimmed by 6 bases and J by 4 bases, 4 bases remained unmatched. The CDR3 is 13 residues long. CDR3 sequence: CASSGLARETQYF. CDR3 sequence (DNA): TGTGCCAGCAGCGGACTAGCCAGAGAGACCCAGTACTTC.

The chain combines TRBV6-2 or TRBV6-3 with TRBJ2-3; perhaps TRBD2 as D (6 bases). CDR3 size: 17 residues. V dropped 2 bases and J dropped 4 bases, with 19 bases sitting between them. Germline V gene sequence: CDR1 MNHEY, CDR2 SVGEGT. The CDR3 nucleotides are TGTGCCAGCAGTTACCCACCCCTAGCGTTCAGGCCAGATACGCAGTATTTT. It encodes CASSYPPLAFRPDTQYF.

CDR3 sequence (DNA): TGTGCCAGCAGTGGGCAACCCGGGACAGGGAGTGGCGACGAGACCCAGTACTTC. This gives the protein CASSGQPGTGSGDETQYF. The rearrangement joins TRBV25-1 to TRBJ2-5; 9 nucleotides align to TRBD1. CDR1 is MGHDK and CDR2 is SYGVNS in the germline V gene. V shed 4 bases, J shed 5 bases, and the junction held 17 bases outside the gene matches. The CDR3 extends over 18 amino acids.

A single count supports this clonotype. This chain connects TRBV12-3 or TRBV12-4 to TRBJ2-7; 7 bases match TRBD1. This CDR3 contains 15 residues. The J segment lost 7 bases and the V segment lost 5 bases, leaving 14 bases of the junction unmatched. In nucleotides, the CDR3 is TGTGCCAGCAGTCAACAAGGGGGCCCGGGAAATGAGCAGTACTTC. Translated: CASSQQGGPGNEQYF.

This clonotype was found a few times. The chain couples TRBV13 to TRBJ2-7, with D perhaps TRBD1 or TRBD2 (6 bases each). This CDR3 has 16 residues. V gave up 2 bases and J gave up 6 bases, with 20 bases separating them. Germline loops: CDR1 PRHDT, CDR2 FYEKMQ (reference sequence). DNA of the CDR3: TGTGCCAGCAGCTTATTAGCGGAGGGGGGTTTGAGCGAGCAGTACTTC. Translating gives CASSLLAEGGLSEQYF.

V and J are TRBV5-6 and TRBJ2-7, with 11 bases matching TRBD1. Germline V gene data show CDR1 as SGHDT and CDR2 as YYEEEE. After removal of 3 bases from V and 7 bases from J, the junction contained 6 bases not matched to a gene. This CDR3 is built from 14 residues. CDR3 sequence (DNA): TGTGCCAGCAGCTCTACGGGACAGGGGGGAGAGCAGTACTTC. Translated, it gives CASSSTGQGGEQYF.

The J gene is TRBJ2-1, the V gene TRBV9; D remains ambiguous. The V end was cut by 4 bases, the J end by 6 bases, with 14 bases between. The CDR3 spans 14 residues. Germline V gene data show CDR1 as SGDLS and CDR2 as YYNGEE. CDR3 DNA: TGTGCCAGCAGCCCTAGTTCCGCTATCAATGAGCAGTTCTTC. Translated: CASSPSSAINEQFF.

This chain uses TRBV6-2 or TRBV6-3 with TRBJ1-2; no firm D call. The CDR3 spans 15 residues. V gave up 8 bases and J gave up 0 bases, with 16 bases separating them. Germline V lookup: CDR1 MNHEY, CDR2 SVGEGT. In DNA form, the CDR3 reads TGTGCCAGCTCTTGGGCACCCGGAGCTAACTATGGCTACACCTTC. This translates into CASSWAPGANYGYTF.

The chain links TRBV7-9 to TRBJ2-7, with D possibly being TRBD1 or TRBD2 (5 bases each). Trimming left V 5 bases short and J 3 bases short, with 14 bases between. The CDR3 runs 14 residues. The V gene's germline CDR1 is SEHNR and CDR2 FQNEAQ (reference sequence). The CDR3 nucleotides are TGTGCCAGCAGCCTCCGGGACGAGAGCTACGAGCAGTACTTC. This gives the protein CASSLRDESYEQYF. Using reference TRBV7-9 and TRBJ2-7 for the parts outside the CDR3, the full variable domain is DTGVSQNPRHKITKRGQNVTFRCDPISEHNRLYWYRQTLGQGPEFLTYFQNEAQLEKSRLLSDRFSAERPKGSFSTLEIQRTEQGDSAMYLCASSLRDESYEQYFGPGTRLTVT.

The chain uses TRBV7-9 and TRBJ2-4; 7 nucleotides agree with TRBD1. This CDR3 has 20 residues. The germline V gene encodes CDR1 SEHNR and CDR2 FQNEAQ (reference sequence). V gave up 2 bases and J gave up 0 bases; unmatched junction bases: 16. This chain's CDR3 is CASSLYRGDRALLAKNIQYF. The CDR3 region has the DNA TGTGCCAGCAGCTTATATAGAGGGGACAGAGCCCTCCTAGCCAAAAACATTCAGTACTTC.

The chain uses TRBV7-8 and TRBJ1-2, with TRBD1 matching over 8 bases. The CDR3 sequence is 16 residues long. Looked up from germline, CDR1 is SGHVS and CDR2 is FQNEAQ. V shed 4 bases, J shed 3 bases, and the junction held 10 bases outside the gene matches. CDR3 amino acids: CASSSSGTGLYYGYTF. The CDR3 coding sequence is TGTGCCAGCAGCTCATCCGGGACAGGACTCTACTATGGCTACACCTTC.

This clonotype appeared a few times. Here the CDR3 reads CASSLGFSLNEQFF. The CDR3 coding sequence is TGTGCCAGCAGCTTAGGGTTCAGCCTAAATGAGCAGTTCTTC. The V and J genes are TRBV7-2 and TRBJ2-1, with no clear D. CDR1 and CDR2 from the germline V gene are SGHTA and FQGNSA. The V gene lost 1 base and the J gene lost 7 bases, with 11 bases spanning the gap. CDR3 size: 14 residues. Full variable domain (outside the CDR3, taken from reference TRBV7-2 and TRBJ2-1): GAGVSQSPSNKVTEKGKDVELRCDPISGHTALYWYRQSLGQGLEFLIYFQGNSAPDKSGLPSDRFSAERTGGSVSTLTIQRTQQEDSAVYLCASSLGFSLNEQFFGPGTRLTVL.

In this sample, this clonotype turned up a few times. The chain recombines TRBV6-2 or TRBV6-3 with TRBJ2-3, with D tentatively TRBD1 (6 bases). Trimming shortened V by 5 bases and J by 1 base, and 16 bases separated the two germline ends. Germline CDR1 is MNHEY and CDR2 is SVGEGT. The CDR3 has 16 residues. The CDR3 reads CASSPGHRFRTDTQYF. The CDR3 DNA reads as TGTGCCAGCAGTCCGGGACATCGATTCCGCACAGATACGCAGTATTTT.

This clonotype has a handful of counts. The chain joins TRBV15 to TRBJ1-5; 7 bases match TRBD1. The CDR3 runs to 15 residues. Germline V CDR1 and CDR2: LNHNV, YYDKDF (reference sequence). The junction had 6 bases not matched to a gene; V was cut back by 3 bases and J by 4 bases. CDR3 sequence (DNA): TGTGCCACCAGCAGGGACGACAGGGCAAATCAGCCCCAGCATTTT. Translated, it gives CATSRDDRANQPQHF.

V usage is TRBV29-1 and J usage is TRBJ1-1; 7 bases match TRBD1. Germline-derived CDR1 and CDR2 are SQVTM and ANQGSEA. The CDR3 has 12 amino acids. With 7 bases clipped from V and 3 bases from J, the junction kept 5 bases outside the gene matches. The CDR3 DNA is TGCAGCGCGCGCCAGGGGGACACTGAAGCTTTCTTT. Protein: CSARQGDTEAFF.

The rearrangement joins TRBV27 to TRBJ2-1; TRBD2 matches 7 bases. CDR3 length: 14 amino acids. Germline V CDR1 and CDR2: MNHEY, SMNVEV (reference sequence). The V gene end was trimmed by 6 bases and the J gene end by 3 bases; junction bases not matched to a gene: 5. The CDR3 DNA reads as TGTGCCAGCAGCCTGAGCGGGGTCTACAATGAGCAGTTCTTC. Translation: CASSLSGVYNEQFF.

The chain uses TRBV29-1 and TRBJ1-1; D unresolved. Germline loops: CDR1 SQVTM, CDR2 ANQGSEA. The CDR3 spans 12 residues. Trimming shortened V by 2 bases and J by 0 bases, and 4 bases separated the two germline ends. The CDR3 DNA sequence: TGCAGCGTTGAAATCTTGAACACTGAAGCTTTCTTT. Encoded protein: CSVEILNTEAFF.

This chain uses TRBV18 with TRBJ2-3; D is unresolved. The V gene's germline CDR1 is KGHSH and CDR2 LQKENI. The CDR3 runs to 13 residues. Trimming took off 1 base at V and 1 base at J, with 3 bases between the two ends. As DNA, the CDR3 is TGTGCCAGCTCACCACTGGGCACAGATACGCAGTATTTT. Translating it yields CASSPLGTDTQYF.

V usage is TRBV25-1 and J usage is TRBJ2-2; 8 bases line up with TRBD2. V shed 5 bases, J shed 7 bases, and the junction held 3 bases outside the gene matches. The CDR3 has 13 residues. CDR1 is MGHDK, CDR2 SYGVNS, per germline. CDR3 in amino acids: CASSSLAGGELFF. DNA of the CDR3: TGTGCCAGCAGTTCCCTAGCGGGCGGGGAGCTGTTTTTT.

The chain has TRBV20-1 and TRBJ2-5; D possibly corresponds to TRBD2 (5 bases). Germline-derived CDR1 and CDR2 are DFQATT and SNEGSKA (reference sequence). The CDR3 sequence is 12 residues long. V was cut by 3 bases and J by 4 bases, with 9 bases left in between. CDR3: CSARRAGETQYF. In DNA, the CDR3 is TGCAGTGCTAGGAGGGCAGGAGAGACCCAGTACTTC.

V and J are TRBV3-1 and TRBJ2-1, with 9 bases matching TRBD2. This CDR3 contains 17 residues. The germline V gene encodes CDR1 LGHDT and CDR2 YNNKEL (reference sequence). Losses at the gene ends were 2 bases for V and 4 bases for J; bases not matched to a gene: 9. The CDR3 loop reads CASSQFAGGRRYNEQFF. CDR3 nucleotides: TGTGCCAGCAGCCAATTTGCGGGGGGGCGGAGGTACAATGAGCAGTTCTTC.

This clonotype was recorded a few times. The rearrangement links TRBV6-4 to TRBJ2-4, with a tentative D call TRBD1 (5 bases). This CDR3 has 18 residues. The V end lost 0 bases, the J end lost 6 bases, and 21 bases lay between the germline ends. Germline CDR1 is MRHNA and CDR2 is SNTAGT. The CDR3 region is CASSDSVTSGANLNIQYF. In DNA, the CDR3 is TGTGCCAGCAGTGACTCGGTCACGTCTGGGGCAAATCTAAACATTCAGTACTTC.

The gene calls are TRBV20-1 and TRBJ2-1; D is ambiguous. Trimming pared 6 bases from V and 4 bases from J, leaving 22 bases between. Per germline, CDR1 DFQATT and CDR2 SNEGSKA (reference sequence). The CDR3 length is 16 residues. CDR3 loop: CSASRRKVNSYNEQFF. CDR3 DNA sequence: TGCAGTGCCTCACGCCGTAAAGTTAATTCATACAATGAGCAGTTCTTC.